The 14 T cell receptor beta chains below were found in one sample sequenced in a study of blood T cell repertoires in COVID-19. Data came from immunoSEQ multiplex PCR; TCRdb stores just in-frame clones and leaves some out. Of approximately 40,000 clones in the sample, about four fifths were seen once. Sequenced input: peripheral blood. The receptors shown here come from an elderly man with active or convalescent COVID-19.

The V and J genes are TRBV30 and TRBJ1-5, with 9 nucleotides matching TRBD1. Trimming cost V 1 base and J 6 bases; bases outside gene matches: 7. Germline V gene sequence: CDR1 GTSNPN, CDR2 SVGIG (reference sequence). The CDR3 extends over 15 amino acids. CDR3 DNA: TGTGCCTGGAGTGCTGGACCGGGACAGGGTCAGCCCCAGCATTTT. Translating gives CAWSAGPGQGQPQHF.

The chain uses TRBV29-1 and TRBJ2-2; D ambiguous. The V end was cut by 4 bases, the J end by 6 bases, with 6 bases between. Germline V CDR1 and CDR2: SQVTM, ANQGSEA. This CDR3 is built from 11 residues. The CDR3 loop is CSVVEAGELFF. Written as DNA, the CDR3 is TGCAGCGTTGTCGAGGCCGGGGAGCTGTTTTTT.

This rearrangement joins TRBV11-3 to TRBJ2-6; possibly TRBD2 for D (6 bases). The V and J ends lost 5 bases and 3 bases respectively, with 17 bases between them. Germline CDR1 and CDR2: SGHNT and YENEEA. The CDR3 is made up of 17 amino acids. The CDR3 bases are TGTGCCAGCAGCCCCCGCAGGAGGGCTTTTGGGGCCAACGTCCTGACTTTC. It is translated as CASSPRRRAFGANVLTF.

This rearrangement joins TRBV27 to TRBJ2-7; 8 nucleotides match TRBD2. With V trimmed by 6 bases and J by 6 bases, 10 bases remained unmatched. Germline CDR1 and CDR2: MNHEY and SMNVEV (reference sequence). CDR3 size: 14 residues. The CDR3 DNA reads as TGTGCCAGCAGCCCATGGGCGGGAGGAGGCGAGCAGTACTTC. This codes for CASSPWAGGGEQYF.

The chain uses TRBV6-5 and TRBJ2-7; possible D gene TRBD1, 6 bases. Germline V lookup: CDR1 MNHEY, CDR2 SVGAGI. The CDR3 is 13 amino acids. Trimming removed 5 bases from V and 3 bases from J, with 11 bases in between. The CDR3 bases are TGTGCCAGCAGTCGGGACACCTACTACGAGCAGTACTTC. This translates into CASSRDTYYEQYF.

This rearrangement joins TRBV24-1 to TRBJ2-5; tentatively, D is TRBD2 (5 bases). The V end lost 3 bases, the J end lost 0 bases, and 10 bases lay between the germline ends. The CDR3 extends over 15 amino acids. The germline V gene has CDR1 KGHDR and CDR2 SFDVKD. As DNA, the CDR3 is TGTGCCACCAGTGATCGTAGGAGGAACCAAGAGACCCAGTACTTC. This sequence encodes CATSDRRRNQETQYF.

In DNA form, the CDR3 reads TGCAGCGTGGGGGCCAGGGCATTGTACGAGCAGTACTTC. It encodes CSVGARALYEQYF. V is TRBV29-1 and J is TRBJ2-7, with D perhaps matching TRBD1 (6 bases). The CDR3 consists of 13 residues. Germline assignment: CDR1 SQVTM and CDR2 ANQGSEA. V shed 6 bases and J shed 4 bases, with 16 bases lying between them.

The DNA for the CDR3 is TGTGCCAGCAGTACAGGGGCGAAAAACATTCAGTACTTC. As protein: CASSTGAKNIQYF. This chain joins TRBV28 and TRBJ2-4; TRBD1 aligns across 7 bases. Germline values: CDR1 MDHEN, CDR2 SYDVKM. CDR3 length: 13 residues. The V gene end was trimmed by 5 bases and the J gene end by 4 bases; junction bases not matched to a gene: 2. Variable domain in full (rest from reference TRBV28 and TRBJ2-4): DVKVTQSSRYLVKRTGEKVFLECVQDMDHENMFWYRQDPGLGLRLIYFSYDVKMKEKGDIPEGYSVSREKKERFSLILESASTNQTSMYLCASSTGAKNIQYFGAGTRLSVL.

The J gene is TRBJ2-5, the V gene TRBV28; D perhaps matches TRBD1 (5 bases). The length of the CDR3 is 16 residues. Trimming pared 2 bases from V and 5 bases from J, leaving 18 bases between. CDR1 and CDR2 (germline): MDHEN, SYDVKM. The CDR3 nucleotides read TGTGCCAGCAGTTTAACTGGGGCCCTCTTGGGGGAGACCCAGTACTTC. Its protein is CASSLTGALLGETQYF.

This clone was seen a single time. This sequence joins TRBV27 and TRBJ2-1; 11 positions agree with TRBD2. Germline V CDR1 and CDR2: MNHEY, SMNVEV (reference sequence). Unmatched junction bases numbered 9, after V lost 4 bases and J lost 7 bases. This CDR3 spans 16 amino acids. As DNA, the CDR3 is TGTGCCAGCAGTTCGGTAGCGGGAGGGCCGAAGAATGAGCAGTTCTTC. Encoded protein: CASSSVAGGPKNEQFF.

The chain couples TRBV7-9 to TRBJ1-5; the D gene is possibly TRBD1 (5 bases). Deletions cut 5 bases from V and 4 bases from J, with 15 bases between. The V gene's germline CDR1 is SEHNR and CDR2 FQNEAQ (reference sequence). This CDR3 has 15 residues. CDR3 DNA: TGTGCCAGCAGCCAGGGCCCGGGAGAAAATCAGCCCCAGCATTTT. It yields the protein CASSQGPGENQPQHF.

The CDR3 reads CASSHYNQPQHF. CDR3 bases: TGTGCCAGCAGCCACTACAATCAGCCCCAGCATTTT. The chain employs TRBV5-6 and TRBJ1-5; D unresolved. This CDR3 contains 12 residues. Between the trimmed V and J ends, which lost 4 bases and 3 bases, there was a span of 5 bases. Germline-derived CDR1 and CDR2 are SGHDT and YYEEEE.

The V gene is TRBV29-1, the J gene TRBJ2-5; tentatively, D is TRBD2 (7 bases). V dropped 4 bases and J dropped 8 bases, with 20 bases sitting between them. The CDR3 runs 14 residues. The germline gives CDR1 SQVTM, CDR2 ANQGSEA. The CDR3 here is CSVVVGGALPTQYF. DNA for the CDR3: TGCAGCGTTGTCGTGGGGGGGGCCCTGCCAACCCAGTACTTC.

Comments on this clone: The junction shows a germline mismatch at one end, possibly a read error. V and J are TRBV7-7 and TRBJ2-7; perhaps TRBD2 as D (6 bases). The germline V gene has CDR1 SSHAT and CDR2 FNYEAQ (reference sequence). This CDR3 contains 15 residues. The CDR3 nucleotides read TGTGCTAGCAGCGCGGGAATCGGACCCCACTACGAGCAGTACTTC. This sequence encodes CASSAGIGPHYEQYF.